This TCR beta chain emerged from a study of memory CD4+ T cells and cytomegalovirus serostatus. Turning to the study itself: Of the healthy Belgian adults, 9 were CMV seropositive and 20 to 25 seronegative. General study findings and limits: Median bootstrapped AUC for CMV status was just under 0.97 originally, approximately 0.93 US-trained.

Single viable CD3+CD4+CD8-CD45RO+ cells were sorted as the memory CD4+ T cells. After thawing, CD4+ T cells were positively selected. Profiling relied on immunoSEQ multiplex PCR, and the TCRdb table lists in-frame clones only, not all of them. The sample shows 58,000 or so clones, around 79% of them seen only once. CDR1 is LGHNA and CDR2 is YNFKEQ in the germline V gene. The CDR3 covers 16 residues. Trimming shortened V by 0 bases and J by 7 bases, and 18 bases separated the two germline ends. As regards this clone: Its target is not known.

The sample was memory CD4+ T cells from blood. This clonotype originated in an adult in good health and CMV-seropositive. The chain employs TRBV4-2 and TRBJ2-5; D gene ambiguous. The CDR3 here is CASSQDIDTRGATQYF. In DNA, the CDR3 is TGTGCCAGCAGCCAAGATATTGACACTCGCGGAGCGACCCAGTACTTC.